This T cell receptor (beta chain) was profiled in a study of T-cell memory formation after mild COVID-19. Study observations and caveats: Day 15 to 85 contracting clones showed balanced CD4/CD8; day 15 to 37 expanders favored CD4+. There were some responding clones in pre-infection memory, which suggested that cross-reactive memory had joined.

A few counts support this clonotype. The antigen is not known. TCRdb passed the 5' RACE reads through MiXCR, listing each CDR3 protein once. The repertoire holds some 440,000 distinct CDR3 sequences, about 23% seen once, with about an eighth in the top ten. Deletions cut 4 bases from V and 6 bases from J, with 9 bases between. CDR3 length equals 13 residues. Germline values: CDR1 SGHAT, CDR2 FQNNGV. Sequenced input: PBMCs or a T cell subset sorted from them (not recorded which). V gene TRBV11-2 combines with J gene TRBJ2-2; TRBD2 is a possible D gene (5 bases). The receptor's source is an adult woman who had mild COVID-19 (a few samples of this study predate the infection). Cell type and time point are not known. This chain's CDR3 is CASSSWRAGELFF. The CDR3 DNA is TGTGCCAGCAGCTCATGGCGGGCCGGGGAGCTGTTTTTT.